Below, 7 T cell receptor beta chains from the same sample are listed, as sequenced in a study of blood T cell repertoires in COVID-19. TCRdb keeps only in-frame clones here, not all; method: immunoSEQ multiplex PCR. In the table there are about 270,000 clones, 70% to 90% of which are singletons. The sequenced sample was peripheral blood. These receptors all stem from a woman between 45 and 65 years old with active or convalescent COVID-19.

The V and J genes are TRBV6-4 and TRBJ1-6, with D possibly matching TRBD1 (5 bases). V was pared by 6 bases and J by 8 bases, with 14 bases between. Germline V CDR1 and CDR2: MRHNA, SNTAGT. This CDR3 has 14 residues. The CDR3 sequence is CASSANWGDSPLHF. CDR3 nucleotides: TGTGCCAGCAGCGCTAACTGGGGCGATTCACCCCTCCACTTT.

V usage is TRBV12-3 or TRBV12-4 and J usage is TRBJ1-1, with D unresolved. The CDR3 has 12 residues. The V end was cut by 8 bases, the J end by 1 base, with 8 bases between. Here the CDR3 DNA reads TGTGCCAGCCGAGAGGGGAACACTGAAGCTTTCTTT. Translating gives CASREGNTEAFF.

This chain joins TRBV2 and TRBJ2-1; TRBD2 agrees at 14 bases. V trimming: 6 bases; J trimming: 5 bases; junction bases outside the gene matches: 6. Per germline, CDR1 SNHLY and CDR2 FYNNEI. The length of the CDR3 is 16 residues. The CDR3 DNA follows: TGTGCCAGCAGGAGACTAGCGGGAGGGCTGGACAATGAGCAGTTCTTC. The encoded protein is CASRRLAGGLDNEQFF.

CDR3: CASSESRTASGLAGVGQFF. The CDR3 region has the DNA TGCGCCAGCAGTGAGTCGCGGACAGCCTCAGGACTAGCGGGAGTGGGGCAGTTCTTC. V gene TRBV10-1 combines with J gene TRBJ2-1, with 13 bases matching TRBD2. V dropped 0 bases and J dropped 12; count of bases not matched to a gene: 17. CDR1 is WNHNN, CDR2 SYGVQD, per germline (reference sequence). The CDR3 totals 19 residues.

The gene calls are TRBV7-9 and TRBJ2-7; 9 nucleotides line up with TRBD2. Trimming at V came to 6 bases and at J to 2 bases, leaving 8 bases not matched to a gene. The CDR3 totals 15 residues. Germline V gene sequence: CDR1 SEHNR, CDR2 FQNEAQ (reference sequence). The CDR3 reads CASSLLAGAPYEQYF. CDR3 nucleotide sequence: TGTGCCAGCAGTTTATTAGCGGGGGCCCCCTACGAGCAGTACTTC.

V gene TRBV7-3 combines with J gene TRBJ2-5; 9 positions agree with TRBD1. This CDR3 has 18 residues. The germline V gene encodes CDR1 SGHTA and CDR2 FQGTGA. V trimming: 0 bases; J trimming: 5 bases; junction bases outside the gene matches: 13. The chain's CDR3 is CASSLTPPGQGVGETQYF. In nucleotides, the CDR3 is TGTGCCAGCAGCTTAACCCCACCGGGACAGGGAGTGGGGGAGACCCAGTACTTC.

This clone was recorded a few times. Here the CDR3 reads CASSFSGGGNEQFF. The DNA for the CDR3 is TGTGCCAGCAGTTTCTCAGGGGGTGGGAATGAGCAGTTCTTC. V is TRBV27 and J is TRBJ2-1; the match to TRBD1 covers 7 bases. The CDR3 covers 14 residues. Germline trimming cut 3 bases from V and 7 bases from J; bases unmatched to any gene: 6. Germline V gives CDR1 MNHEY, CDR2 SMNVEV (reference sequence).